Sequencing of this TCR beta chain was carried out in a study of blood T cells in healthy people across ages. Overall study findings and caveats: A roughly linear fall in TCR beta diversity per million T cells was seen with increasing age.

The total RNA that was extracted per sample amounted to at least 5 micrograms. Using a J-beta primer mix together with a sample-barcoded 5' primer, a second PCR was run for 7 to 11 cycles. Unique molecular identifiers of 12 random nucleotides labeled each cDNA. TCRdb ran MiXCR on the 5' RACE reads and lists one entry per CDR3 protein. This sample has some 790,000 distinct CDR3 sequences, with 29% found just once. This clonotype was found a few times. What it binds is not known. V was trimmed by 3 bases and J by 2 bases, leaving 11 bases between them. Germline V gene lookup returns CDR1 LNHDA and CDR2 SQIVND (reference sequence). This CDR3 is built from 15 residues.

V and J are TRBV19 and TRBJ2-1, with D possibly TRBD2 on 5 matching bases. The sample comprised blood. This receptor was taken from a woman of 80 years or more in good health. CDR3 sequence (DNA): TGTGCCAGTAGTATGAGGACTTACCCCTACAATGAGCAGTTCTTC. Its protein is CASSMRTYPYNEQFF.